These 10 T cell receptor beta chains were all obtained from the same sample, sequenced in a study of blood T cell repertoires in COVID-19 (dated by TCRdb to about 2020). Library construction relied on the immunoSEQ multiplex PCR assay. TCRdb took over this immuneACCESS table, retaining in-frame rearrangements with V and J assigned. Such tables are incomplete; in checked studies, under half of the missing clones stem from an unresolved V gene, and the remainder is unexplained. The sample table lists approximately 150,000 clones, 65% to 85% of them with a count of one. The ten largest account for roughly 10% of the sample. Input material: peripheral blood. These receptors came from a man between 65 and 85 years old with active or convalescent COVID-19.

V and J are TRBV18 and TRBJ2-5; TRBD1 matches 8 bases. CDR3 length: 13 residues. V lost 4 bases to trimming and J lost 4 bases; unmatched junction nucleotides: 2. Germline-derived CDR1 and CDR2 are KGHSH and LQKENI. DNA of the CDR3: TGTGCCAGCTCACTAGGACAGGGAGAGACCCAGTACTTC. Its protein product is CASSLGQGETQYF.

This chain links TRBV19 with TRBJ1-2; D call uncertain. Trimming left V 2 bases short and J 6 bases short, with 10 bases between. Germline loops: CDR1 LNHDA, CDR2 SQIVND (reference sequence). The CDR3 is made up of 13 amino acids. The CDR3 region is CASSIPRVDGYTF. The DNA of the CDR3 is TGTGCCAGTAGTATACCCCGGGTTGATGGCTACACCTTC.

The CDR3: CASSLTARGDTQYF. CDR3 DNA: TGTGCCAGCAGCTTGACGGCAAGGGGGGATACGCAGTATTTT. The chain uses TRBV7-3 and TRBJ2-3; weak D call: TRBD1 (6 bases). Germline V gene sequence: CDR1 SGHTA, CDR2 FQGTGA. The CDR3 totals 14 residues. V lost 3 bases and J 6 bases, leaving 13 bases between the germline ends.

The CDR3 spells CASSQVSGNYGYTF. CDR3 sequence (DNA): TGTGCCAGCAGCCAAGTGTCCGGGAACTATGGCTACACCTTC. V and J are TRBV3-1 (or the pseudogene TRBV3-2) and TRBJ1-2; no clear D gene. The ends were cut back, 1 base at V and 2 bases at J, with 8 bases in the middle. The CDR3 is 14 amino acids. Per germline, CDR1 LGHDT and CDR2 YNNKEL (reference sequence).

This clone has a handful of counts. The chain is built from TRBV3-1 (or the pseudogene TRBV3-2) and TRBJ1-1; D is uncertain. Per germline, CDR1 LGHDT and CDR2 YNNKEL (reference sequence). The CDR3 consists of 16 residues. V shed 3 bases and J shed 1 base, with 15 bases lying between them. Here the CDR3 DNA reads TGTGCCAGCAGCCACGAGCCCTGGCGGGGGAACACTGAAGCTTTCTTT. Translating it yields CASSHEPWRGNTEAFF.

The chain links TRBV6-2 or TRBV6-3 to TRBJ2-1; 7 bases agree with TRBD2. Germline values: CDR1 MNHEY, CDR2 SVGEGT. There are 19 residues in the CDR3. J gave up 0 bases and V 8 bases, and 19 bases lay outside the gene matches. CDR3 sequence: CASGLNFGAGRSSYNEQFF. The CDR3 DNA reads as TGTGCCAGCGGCCTCAACTTCGGGGCCGGGAGGAGCTCCTACAATGAGCAGTTCTTC.

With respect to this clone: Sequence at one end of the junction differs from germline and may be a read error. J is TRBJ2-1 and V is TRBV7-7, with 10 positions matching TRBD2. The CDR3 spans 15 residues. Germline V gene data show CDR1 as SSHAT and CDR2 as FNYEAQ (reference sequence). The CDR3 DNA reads TGTGCTAGCAGCCTGGGACTAGCGAGCTACAATGAGCAGTTCTTC. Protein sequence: CASSLGLASYNEQFF.

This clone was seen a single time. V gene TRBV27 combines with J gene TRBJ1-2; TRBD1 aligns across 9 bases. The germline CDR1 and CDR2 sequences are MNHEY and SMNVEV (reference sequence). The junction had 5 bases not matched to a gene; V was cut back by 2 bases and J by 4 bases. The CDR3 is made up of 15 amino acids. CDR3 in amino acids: CASSLTGTGTYGYTF. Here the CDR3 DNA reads TGTGCCAGCAGTTTAACCGGGACAGGGACCTATGGCTACACCTTC.

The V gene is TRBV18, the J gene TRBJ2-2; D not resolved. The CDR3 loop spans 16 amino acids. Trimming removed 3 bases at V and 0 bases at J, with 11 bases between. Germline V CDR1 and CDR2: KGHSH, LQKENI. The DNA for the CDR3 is TGTGCCAGCTCACCCTACGGTCCCCCGAACACCGGGGAGCTGTTTTTT. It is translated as CASSPYGPPNTGELFF.

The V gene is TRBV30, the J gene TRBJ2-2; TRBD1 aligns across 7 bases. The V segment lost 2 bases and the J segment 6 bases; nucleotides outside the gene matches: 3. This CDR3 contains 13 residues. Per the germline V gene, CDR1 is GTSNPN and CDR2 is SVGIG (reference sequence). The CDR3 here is CAWSRDRPGELFF. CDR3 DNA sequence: TGTGCCTGGAGTCGGGACAGACCCGGGGAGCTGTTTTTT. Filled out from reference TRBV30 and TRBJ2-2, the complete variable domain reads SQTIHQWPATLVQPVGSPLSLECTVEGTSNPNLYWYRQAAGRGLQLLFYSVGIGQISSEVPQNLSASRPQDRQFILSSKKLLLSDSGFYLCAWSRDRPGELFFGEGSRLTVL.